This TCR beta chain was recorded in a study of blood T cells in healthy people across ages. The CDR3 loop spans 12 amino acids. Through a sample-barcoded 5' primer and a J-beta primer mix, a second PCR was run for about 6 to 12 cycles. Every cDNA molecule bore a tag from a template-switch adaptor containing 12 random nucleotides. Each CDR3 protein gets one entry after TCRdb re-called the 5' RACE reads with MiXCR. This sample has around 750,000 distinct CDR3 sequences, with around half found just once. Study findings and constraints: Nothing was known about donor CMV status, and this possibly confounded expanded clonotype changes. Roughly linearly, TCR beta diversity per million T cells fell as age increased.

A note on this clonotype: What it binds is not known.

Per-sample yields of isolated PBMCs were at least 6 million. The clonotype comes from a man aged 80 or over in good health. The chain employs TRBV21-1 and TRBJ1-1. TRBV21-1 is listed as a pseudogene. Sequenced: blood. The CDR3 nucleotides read TGTGCCGGCAGCAAAGTTCGAGGTGGAGCTTTCTTT. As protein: CAGSKVRGGAFF.